Following are 9 T cell receptor beta chains from one sample sequenced in a study of brain metastases from non-small cell lung cancer. Clones were sequenced by immunoSEQ multiplex PCR, and TCRdb holds only the in-frame ones, with some missing. The table shows about 4,300 clones, with around 90% occurring only once. The sequenced sample was primary lung tumor tissue. Receptors originate from a donor at least 40 years old with non-small cell lung cancer.

The CDR3 loop is CASSSQIFSINEQFF. Here the CDR3 DNA reads TGTGCCAGCAGCTCCCAGATTTTTTCTATCAATGAGCAGTTCTTC. This rearrangement joins TRBV7-2 to TRBJ2-1; no clear D gene. The CDR3 has 15 residues. CDR1 SGHTA and CDR2 FQGNSA come from the germline V gene. The V end lost 4 bases, the J end lost 6 bases, and 16 bases lay between the germline ends.

This chain joins TRBV5-8 and TRBJ1-1; D gene ambiguous. V gave up 4 bases and J gave up 5 bases, with 12 bases separating them. CDR1 SGHTS and CDR2 YDEGEE come from the germline V gene. The CDR3 runs to 13 residues. DNA of the CDR3: TGTGCCAGCAGCATTGCTGTGAGGACTGAAGCTTTCTTT. Amino acids: CASSIAVRTEAFF.

Concerning this clone: Other DNA sequences in the sample encode the same CDR3. V usage is TRBV24-1 and J usage is TRBJ2-1, with D tentatively TRBD1 (5 bases). V was pared by 3 bases and J by 7 bases, with 9 bases between. The CDR3 is 13 amino acids. Germline V gives CDR1 KGHDR, CDR2 SFDVKD. CDR3 nucleotide sequence: TGTGCCACCAGTGATAGGGGTTTGAATGAGCAGTTCTTC. It specifies CATSDRGLNEQFF.

The chain links TRBV7-2 to TRBJ2-1, with 8 positions matching TRBD2. The CDR3 sequence is 14 residues long. With V trimmed by 2 bases and J by 6 bases, 3 bases remained unmatched. Germline values: CDR1 SGHTA, CDR2 FQGNSA. The CDR3: CASSLQAGANEQFF. DNA of the CDR3: TGTGCCAGCAGCTTACAAGCGGGGGCCAATGAGCAGTTCTTC.

A single count supports this clone. J is TRBJ1-2 and V is TRBV18, with no clear D. Per germline, CDR1 KGHSH and CDR2 LQKENI. The CDR3 totals 11 residues. The germline V and J ends were trimmed by 3 bases and 7 bases, with 6 bases remaining between them. The CDR3 DNA sequence: TGTGCCAGCTCACCCAGCCGTGGCTACACCTTC. The encoded protein is CASSPSRGYTF.

A remark on this clone: The identical CDR3 is also encoded by other nucleotide sequences in the sample. This chain links TRBV7-2 with TRBJ2-1; D tentatively fits TRBD1 or TRBD2 (5 bases each). The CDR3 spans 15 residues. Per the germline V gene, CDR1 is SGHTA and CDR2 is FQGNSA. Trimming took off 1 base at V and 2 bases at J, with 9 bases between the two ends. The CDR3 region has the DNA TGTGCCAGCAGCTTAGGAACGGGACCCTACAATGAGCAGTTCTTC. It translates to CASSLGTGPYNEQFF.

The V and J genes are TRBV9 and TRBJ2-1; tentative D call: TRBD2 (5 bases). With 1 base removed from V and 5 bases from J, the gap between germline ends came to 16 bases. Germline CDR1 SGDLS, CDR2 YYNGEE. The CDR3 has 16 residues. The chain's CDR3 is CASSVTLRLADNEQFF. The CDR3 DNA reads as TGTGCCAGCAGCGTAACCCTCAGGCTAGCCGACAATGAGCAGTTCTTC.

The chain uses TRBV7-2 and TRBJ1-4; a possible D gene is TRBD1 (5 bases). In germline, CDR1 is SGHTA, CDR2 FQGNSA. CDR3 size: 15 residues. The V and J ends lost 5 bases and 4 bases respectively, with 14 bases between them. CDR3 protein: CASSPWDLFNEKLFF. For the CDR3, the DNA is TGTGCCAGCAGCCCCTGGGACCTCTTTAATGAAAAACTGTTTTTT.

The sample holds one count of this clone. The chain combines TRBV7-9 with TRBJ2-3; the D gene could be TRBD1 or TRBD2 (5 bases each). From germline, CDR1 is SEHNR and CDR2 FQNEAQ (reference sequence). V lost 5 bases and J 2 bases, leaving 20 bases between the germline ends. CDR3 length equals 17 residues. CDR3 region: CASSQRPWDGNTDTQYF. CDR3 coding DNA: TGTGCCAGCAGCCAGCGCCCCTGGGACGGAAACACAGATACGCAGTATTTT.